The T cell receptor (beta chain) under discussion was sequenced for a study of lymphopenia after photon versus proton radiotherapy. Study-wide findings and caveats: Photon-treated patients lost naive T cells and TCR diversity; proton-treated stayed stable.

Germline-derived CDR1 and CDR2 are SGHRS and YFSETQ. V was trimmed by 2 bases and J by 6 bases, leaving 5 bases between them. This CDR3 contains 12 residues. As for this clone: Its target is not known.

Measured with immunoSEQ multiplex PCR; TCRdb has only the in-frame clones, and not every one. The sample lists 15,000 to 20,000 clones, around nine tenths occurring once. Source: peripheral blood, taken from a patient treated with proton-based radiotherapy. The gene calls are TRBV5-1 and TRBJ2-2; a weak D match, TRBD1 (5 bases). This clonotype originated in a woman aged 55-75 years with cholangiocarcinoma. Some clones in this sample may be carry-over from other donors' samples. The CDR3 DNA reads TGCGCCAGCAGCTTAGGGGCCGGGGAGCTGTTTTTT. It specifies CASSLGAGELFF.